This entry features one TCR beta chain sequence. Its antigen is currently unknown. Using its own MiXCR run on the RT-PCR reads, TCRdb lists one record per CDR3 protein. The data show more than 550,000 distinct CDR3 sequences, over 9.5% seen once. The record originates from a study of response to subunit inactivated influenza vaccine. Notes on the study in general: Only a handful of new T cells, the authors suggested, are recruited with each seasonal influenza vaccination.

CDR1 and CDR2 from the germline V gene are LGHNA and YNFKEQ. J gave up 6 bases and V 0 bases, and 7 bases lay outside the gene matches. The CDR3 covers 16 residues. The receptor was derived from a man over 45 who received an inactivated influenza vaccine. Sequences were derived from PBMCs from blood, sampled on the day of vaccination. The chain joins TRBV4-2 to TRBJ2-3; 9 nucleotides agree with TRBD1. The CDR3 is CASSQEDRGGWDTQYF. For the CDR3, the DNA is TGTGCCAGCAGCCAAGAGGACAGGGGAGGATGGGATACGCAGTATTTT.